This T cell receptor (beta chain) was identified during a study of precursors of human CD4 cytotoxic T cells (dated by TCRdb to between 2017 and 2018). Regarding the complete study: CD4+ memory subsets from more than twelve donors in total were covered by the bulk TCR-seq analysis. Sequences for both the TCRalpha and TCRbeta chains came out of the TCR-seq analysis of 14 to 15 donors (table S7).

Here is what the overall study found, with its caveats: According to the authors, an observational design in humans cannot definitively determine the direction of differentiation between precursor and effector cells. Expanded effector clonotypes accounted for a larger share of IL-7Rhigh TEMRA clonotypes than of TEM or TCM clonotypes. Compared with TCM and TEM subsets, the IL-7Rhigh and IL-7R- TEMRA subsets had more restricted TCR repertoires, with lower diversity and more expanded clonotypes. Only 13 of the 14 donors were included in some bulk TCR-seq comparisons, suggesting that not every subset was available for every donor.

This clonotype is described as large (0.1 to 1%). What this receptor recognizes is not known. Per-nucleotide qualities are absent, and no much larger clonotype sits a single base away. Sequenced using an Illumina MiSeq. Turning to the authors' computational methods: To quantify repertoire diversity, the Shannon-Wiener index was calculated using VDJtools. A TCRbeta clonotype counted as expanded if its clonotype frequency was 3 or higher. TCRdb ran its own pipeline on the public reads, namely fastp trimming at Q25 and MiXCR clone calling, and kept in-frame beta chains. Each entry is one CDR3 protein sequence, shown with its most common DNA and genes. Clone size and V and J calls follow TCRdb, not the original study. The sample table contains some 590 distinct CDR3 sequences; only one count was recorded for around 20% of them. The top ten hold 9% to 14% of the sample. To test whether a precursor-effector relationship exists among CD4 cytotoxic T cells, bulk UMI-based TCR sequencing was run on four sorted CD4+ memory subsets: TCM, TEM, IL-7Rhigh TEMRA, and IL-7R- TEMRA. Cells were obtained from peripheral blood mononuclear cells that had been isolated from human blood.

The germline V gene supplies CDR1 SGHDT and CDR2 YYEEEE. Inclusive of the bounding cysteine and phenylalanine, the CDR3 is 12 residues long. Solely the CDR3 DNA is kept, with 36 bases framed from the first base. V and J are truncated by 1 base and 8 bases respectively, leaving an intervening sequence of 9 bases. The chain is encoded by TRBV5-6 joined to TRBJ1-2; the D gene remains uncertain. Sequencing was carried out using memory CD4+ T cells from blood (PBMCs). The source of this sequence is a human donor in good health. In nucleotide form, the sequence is TGTGCCAGCAGCTTGAATCTGGGCGGCTACACCTTC. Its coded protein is CASSLNLGGYTF.